Here is one TCR beta chain with its context. Its antigen is currently unknown. Additional DNA sequences in this sample encode the identical CDR3. Germline V gene data show CDR1 as SGDLS and CDR2 as YYNGEE. The CDR3 is 16 amino acids. V was trimmed by 0 bases and J by 0 bases, leaving 10 bases between them. The data were obtained in a study of shared clonotypes between healthy human individuals. At the level of the study: Each donor contributed plates that comprised three CD4 naive, three CD4 memory, two CD8 naive and one CD8 memory.

General study points: Researchers found naive subsets generally carried larger estimated richness than memory subsets. Unshared clonotypes carried lower generation probabilities than those common to all four donors.

Terminally differentiated effector memory CD45RA+ cells were excluded from the naive CD8 cells, which were CD45RO-negative and positively selected for CCR7. Each sample came from a Caucasian adult donor living in Nashville, Tennessee. TCRdb keeps only in-frame clones here, not all; method: immunoSEQ multiplex PCR. Here the sample spans about 2,100,000 clones, about 92% being singletons. The source material was naive CD8+ T cells from PBMCs. V and J are TRBV9 and TRBJ2-1; no definite D call. The origin of this receptor is a man aged 18 to 30 in good health. Some clones in this sample may be carry-over from other donors' samples. As DNA, the CDR3 is TGTGCCAGCAGCGTAGTCCTGGCTGGCTCCTACAATGAGCAGTTCTTC. It specifies CASSVVLAGSYNEQFF.